This entry is about one T cell receptor (beta chain). The data stem from a study of CD8 T cells in Susac syndrome. Study at large: At the time their blood was drawn, patients with Susac syndrome were either therapy-naive, on corticosteroids (with some of them also receiving intravenous immunoglobulin), or on intravenous immunoglobulin alone.

RNA totalling roughly 0.5 to 1 ug underwent reverse transcription with random hexamers. One entry per CDR3 protein results from TCRdb running MiXCR on the immunoSEQ multiplex PCR reads. The sample records approximately 210,000 distinct CDR3 sequences, 94% being singletons. V was cut by 0 bases and J by 2 bases, with 13 bases left in between. Germline V gives CDR1 DFQATT, CDR2 SNEGSKA (reference sequence). This CDR3 contains 15 residues. The CD8+ and CD4+ T cells were isolated magnetically using a negative isolation approach, whereas the TEMRA cells were enriched by FACS. The V gene is TRBV20-1, the J gene TRBJ1-1; unclear D gene. Sequencing was done on a sample of CD4+ T cells from PBMCs. The source is a human donor with Susac syndrome. The CDR3 DNA reads TGCAGTGCTAGAGATTATCGACCCACAAACACTGAAGCTTTCTTT. Its protein is CSARDYRPTNTEAFF.